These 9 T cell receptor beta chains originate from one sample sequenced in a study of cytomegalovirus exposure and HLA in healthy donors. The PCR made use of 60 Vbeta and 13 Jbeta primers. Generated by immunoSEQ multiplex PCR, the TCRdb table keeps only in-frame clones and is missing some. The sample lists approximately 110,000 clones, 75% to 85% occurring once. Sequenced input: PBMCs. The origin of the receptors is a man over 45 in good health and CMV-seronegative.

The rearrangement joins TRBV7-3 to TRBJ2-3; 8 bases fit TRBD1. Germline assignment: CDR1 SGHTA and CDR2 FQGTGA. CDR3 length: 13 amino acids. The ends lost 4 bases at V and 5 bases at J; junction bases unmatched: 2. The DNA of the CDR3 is TGTGCCAGCAGCTCGACAGGGGTAGATACGCAGTATTTT. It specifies CASSSTGVDTQYF. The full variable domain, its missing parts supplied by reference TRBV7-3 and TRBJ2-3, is GAGVSQTPSNKVTEKGKYVELRCDPISGHTALYWYRQSLGQGPEFLIYFQGTGAADDSGLPNDRFFAVRPEGSVSTLKIQRTERGDSAVYLCASSSTGVDTQYFGPGTRLTVL.

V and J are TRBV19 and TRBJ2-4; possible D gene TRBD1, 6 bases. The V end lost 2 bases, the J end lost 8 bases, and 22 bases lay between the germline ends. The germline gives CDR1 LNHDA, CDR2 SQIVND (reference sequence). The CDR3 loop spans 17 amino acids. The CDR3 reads CASSIRVDRTERDIQYF. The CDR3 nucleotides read TGTGCCAGTAGTATAAGAGTCGACAGGACTGAAAGGGACATTCAGTACTTC.

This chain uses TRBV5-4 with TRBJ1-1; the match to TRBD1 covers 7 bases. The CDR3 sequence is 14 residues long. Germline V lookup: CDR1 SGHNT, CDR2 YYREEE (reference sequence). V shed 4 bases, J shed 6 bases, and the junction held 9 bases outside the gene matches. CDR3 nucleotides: TGTGCCAGCAGCCCAACTAGGGGGCGGTCTGAAGCTTTCTTT. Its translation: CASSPTRGRSEAFF.

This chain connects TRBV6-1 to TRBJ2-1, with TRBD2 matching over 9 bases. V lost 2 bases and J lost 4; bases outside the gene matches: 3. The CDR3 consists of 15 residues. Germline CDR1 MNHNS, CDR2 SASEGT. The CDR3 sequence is CASSEWLAGYNEQFF. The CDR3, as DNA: TGTGCCAGCAGTGAATGGCTAGCGGGGTACAATGAGCAGTTCTTC.

The CDR3 DNA is TGTGCCAGTCCAGGGACAGGTAAGGGGAACACTGAAGCTTTCTTT. Its translation is CASPGTGKGNTEAFF. This sequence joins TRBV28 and TRBJ1-1; 8 bases align to TRBD1. The CDR3 extends over 15 amino acids. Germline values: CDR1 MDHEN, CDR2 SYDVKM. The trim removed 9 bases at V and 1 base at J, leaving 10 bases unmatched.

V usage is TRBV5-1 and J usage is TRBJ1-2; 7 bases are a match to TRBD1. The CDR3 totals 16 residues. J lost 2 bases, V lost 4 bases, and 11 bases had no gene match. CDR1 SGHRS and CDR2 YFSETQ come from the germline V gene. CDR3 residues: CASSDKIDRVNYGYTF. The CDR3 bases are TGCGCCAGCAGCGACAAGATTGACAGGGTAAACTATGGCTACACCTTC.

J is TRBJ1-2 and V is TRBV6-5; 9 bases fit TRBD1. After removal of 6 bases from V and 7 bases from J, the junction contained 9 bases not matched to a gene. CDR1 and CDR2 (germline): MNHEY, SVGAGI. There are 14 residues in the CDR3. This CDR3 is CASSKGQGVGGYTF. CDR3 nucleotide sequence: TGTGCCAGCAGCAAGGGACAGGGTGTGGGTGGCTACACCTTC.

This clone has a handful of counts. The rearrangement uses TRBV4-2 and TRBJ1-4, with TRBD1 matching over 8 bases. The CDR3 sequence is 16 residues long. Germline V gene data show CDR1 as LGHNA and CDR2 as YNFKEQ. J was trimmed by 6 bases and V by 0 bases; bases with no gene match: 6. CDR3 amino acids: CASSQEGQGGDEKLFF. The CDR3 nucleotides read TGTGCCAGCAGCCAAGAAGGACAGGGTGGGGATGAAAAACTGTTTTTT.

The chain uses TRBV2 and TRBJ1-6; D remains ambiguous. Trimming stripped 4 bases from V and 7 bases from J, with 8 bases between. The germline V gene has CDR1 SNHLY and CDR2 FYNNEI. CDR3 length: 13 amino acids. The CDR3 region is CASSGRPNSPLHF. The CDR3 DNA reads TGTGCCAGCAGTGGCAGGCCAAATTCACCCCTCCACTTT. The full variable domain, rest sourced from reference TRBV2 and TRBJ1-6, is EPEVTQTPSHQVTQMGQEVILRCVPISNHLYFYWYRQILGQKVEFLVSFYNNEISEKSEIFDDQFSVERPDGSNFTLKIRSTKLEDSAMYFCASSGRPNSPLHFGNGTRLTVT.